These 19 T cell receptor beta chains originate from one sample sequenced in a study of CD8 T cells in ankylosing spondylitis (TCRdb year 2017). The library was made by 5' RACE. Instrument used: Illumina HiSeq 2500. Using fastp at Q25 and MiXCR, TCRdb reprocessed the public reads and kept productive beta chains. Rows are unified per CDR3 protein, each entry keeping the most common DNA and genes. The sample table records around 230,000 distinct CDR3 sequences; around 9.2% of these occur just once. The ten largest clones represent about 6.5% of the sample. Sequencing was done on a sample of blood, either unsorted or a sorted T cell fraction (not recorded which). The source of these receptors is a male donor with ankylosing spondylitis or in good health (not recorded which).

This clonotype came up many times. V gene TRBV18 combines with J gene TRBJ2-1, with D possibly matching TRBD2 (5 bases). CDR1 is KGHSH and CDR2 is LQKENI in the germline V gene. This CDR3 region has 15 residues. The V end was cut by 4 bases, the J end by 6 bases, with 16 bases between. CDR3 DNA sequence: TGTGCCAGCTCACGGAGTTCAGCGGACCTCAATGAGCAGTTCTTC. Translating gives CASSRSSADLNEQFF.

This clonotype was seen at least ten times. J is TRBJ2-1 and V is TRBV4-2; the match to TRBD2 covers 11 bases. The CDR3 runs to 16 residues. Germline V CDR1 and CDR2: LGHNA, YNFKEQ. With V trimmed by 0 bases and J by 9 bases, 7 bases remained unmatched. The CDR3 nucleotides read TGTGCCAGCAGCCAAGATCGAACTAGCGGGGGCGGTGAGCAGTTCTTC. This encodes CASSQDRTSGGGEQFF.

This clonotype was counted at least ten times. The V call is TRBV7-6, the J call TRBJ2-2; D remains ambiguous. Germline CDR1 reads SGHVS; CDR2 reads FNYEAQ. There are 13 residues in the CDR3. V was clipped by 1 base and J by 7 bases, with 7 bases between them. The CDR3 nucleotides read TGTGCCAGCAGCTTAGAGTATAACGGGGAGCTGTTTTTT. Its translation is CASSLEYNGELFF.

This clonotype was counted at least ten times. The V call is TRBV15, the J call TRBJ1-5; TRBD1 agrees at 7 bases. The germline V gene has CDR1 LNHNV and CDR2 YYDKDF (reference sequence). The V segment lost 4 bases and the J segment 2 bases; nucleotides outside the gene matches: 11. The CDR3 extends over 17 amino acids. CDR3 sequence (DNA): TGTGCCACCAGCACCTATGGAGGGGGCAAGCGCAATCAGCCCCAGCATTTT. Translated: CATSTYGGGKRNQPQHF.

This clonotype showed up many times. The V gene is TRBV5-6, the J gene TRBJ2-3; D ambiguous. Germline CDR1 SGHDT, CDR2 YYEEEE. CDR3 length: 14 amino acids. V lost 0 bases and J lost 2, with 7 bases in between. The CDR3 nucleotides are TGTGCCAGCAGCTTGGCCAGATCCACAGATACGCAGTATTTT. Its translation: CASSLARSTDTQYF.

This clonotype was seen at least ten times. V usage is TRBV5-6 and J usage is TRBJ2-7; tentative D call: TRBD1 (5 bases). The germline gives CDR1 SGHDT, CDR2 YYEEEE. Trimming stripped 4 bases from V and 0 bases from J, with 8 bases between. The CDR3 sequence is 13 residues long. The CDR3 bases are TGTGCCAGCAGCAAGGGGTCCTCCTACGAGCAGTACTTC. Its protein product is CASSKGSSYEQYF.

This clonotype has ten or more counts. The CDR3 sequence is CASSQTGSFTDTQYF. Written as DNA, the CDR3 is TGTGCCAGCAGCCAGACAGGCTCTTTCACAGATACGCAGTATTTT. The genes are TRBV3-1 and TRBJ2-3, with D possibly being TRBD1 (6 bases). Germline V gives CDR1 LGHDT, CDR2 YNNKEL (reference sequence). Between the trimmed V and J ends, which lost 3 bases and 2 bases, there was a span of 12 bases. The CDR3 totals 15 residues.

This clonotype was counted at least ten times. The genes are TRBV12-3 or TRBV12-4 and TRBJ2-1; TRBD1 agrees at 8 bases. The trim removed 2 bases at V and 14 bases at J, leaving 8 bases unmatched. CDR3 length: 13 residues. The CDR3 spells CASSLPPGTGEFF. As DNA, the CDR3 is TGTGCCAGCAGTTTACCCCCCGGGACAGGCGAGTTCTTC.

A word on this clonotype: The CDR3 ends on some other residue instead of the conserved phenylalanine or tryptophan, so this is likely a read error. The chain carries TRBV27 and TRBJ2-3; D call uncertain. V dropped 4 bases and J dropped 1 base, with 3 bases sitting between them. The CDR3 is 12 residues long. In germline, CDR1 is MNHEY, CDR2 SMNVEV (reference sequence). CDR3 sequence: CASSWGTDTQYL. CDR3 DNA: TGTGCCAGCAGTTGGGGCACAGATACGCAGTATCTT.

This clonotype was counted ten times or more. The rearrangement uses TRBV19 and TRBJ1-4; maybe TRBD1 (6 bases). Germline V lookup: CDR1 LNHDA, CDR2 SQIVND (reference sequence). CDR3 length: 15 residues. Trimming removed 8 bases at V and 0 bases at J, with 13 bases between. The CDR3 spells CASRQRTATNEKLFF. The CDR3 nucleotides read TGTGCCAGTCGACAACGGACAGCAACTAATGAAAAACTGTTTTTT.

The chain links TRBV7-2 to TRBJ2-7, with D hard to call. Germline assignment: CDR1 SGHTA and CDR2 FQGNSA. V lost 4 bases and J 5 bases, leaving 9 bases between the germline ends. CDR3 length: 12 amino acids. Here the CDR3 reads CASSSGRNEQYF. The CDR3 DNA reads as TGTGCCAGCAGCTCCGGACGGAACGAGCAGTACTTC. Full variable domain (remainder filled in from reference TRBV7-2 and TRBJ2-7): GAGVSQSPSNKVTEKGKDVELRCDPISGHTALYWYRQSLGQGLEFLIYFQGNSAPDKSGLPSDRFSAERTGGSVSTLTIQRTQQEDSAVYLCASSSGRNEQYFGPGTRLTVT.

This clonotype turned up a few times. V gene TRBV5-1 combines with J gene TRBJ2-7; 11 nucleotides agree with TRBD1. The CDR3 sequence is 16 residues long. Germline V gene lookup returns CDR1 SGHRS and CDR2 YFSETQ. The trim removed 5 bases at V and 3 bases at J, leaving 10 bases unmatched. In DNA form, the CDR3 reads TGCGCCAGCAGATTATCCGGGACAGGGGGGGACTACGAGCAGTACTTC. Encoded protein: CASRLSGTGGDYEQYF. The variable domain in full, completed from reference TRBV5-1 and TRBJ2-7, reads KAGVTQTPRYLIKTRGQQVTLSCSPISGHRSVSWYQQTPGQGLQFLFEYFSETQRNKGNFPGRFSGRQFSNSRSEMNVSTLELGDSALYLCASRLSGTGGDYEQYFGPGTRLTVT.

This clonotype has at least ten counts. The chain has TRBV20-1 and TRBJ2-5; the D is unclear. Germline loops: CDR1 DFQATT, CDR2 SNEGSKA (reference sequence). Trimming took 3 bases from V and 2 from J, leaving 4 bases between them. This CDR3 region has 11 residues. The CDR3 DNA reads TGCAGTGCTAGTAATCAAGAGACCCAGTACTTC. Translation: CSASNQETQYF.

The sample holds a few counts of this clonotype. J is TRBJ2-5 and V is TRBV21-1; the table's D call, TRBD1, was not checked against the DNA. TRBV21-1 is noted as a pseudogene. The CDR3 extends over 14 amino acids. The DNA for the CDR3 is TGTGCCAGCAGCAAAGGGGACAGACAAGAGACCCAGTACTTC. Protein product: CASSKGDRQETQYF.

This clonotype was seen at least ten times. This rearrangement joins TRBV19 to TRBJ1-2, with D possibly matching TRBD1 (6 bases). The CDR3 is 13 amino acids. Trimming removed 3 bases at V and 3 bases at J, with 8 bases between. Looked up from germline, CDR1 is LNHDA and CDR2 is SQIVND (reference sequence). In DNA form, the CDR3 reads TGTGCCAGTAGTATTACAGGGTACTATGGCTACACCTTC. This encodes CASSITGYYGYTF.

This clonotype was recorded many times. The J gene is TRBJ2-7, the V gene TRBV5-1; 8 nucleotides line up with TRBD2. The germline V gene has CDR1 SGHRS and CDR2 YFSETQ. The CDR3 length is 17 residues. J gave up 3 bases and V 5 bases, and 16 bases lay outside the gene matches. CDR3 sequence (DNA): TGCGCCAGCAGACACCGGGACATAGCGGGACTATACTACGAGCAGTACTTC. It encodes CASRHRDIAGLYYEQYF.

This clonotype was detected ten times or more. This chain connects TRBV7-2 to TRBJ2-7, with 10 positions matching TRBD2. The V gene's germline CDR1 is SGHTA and CDR2 FQGNSA. CDR3 length: 14 residues. After removal of 3 bases from V and 2 bases from J, the junction contained 1 base not matched to a gene. The CDR3 nucleotides are TGTGCCAGCAGCTTTCTAGCGGGAGCCTACGAGCAGTACTTC. Translation: CASSFLAGAYEQYF.

Ten or more counts support this clonotype. V is TRBV27 and J is TRBJ2-3, with 8 bases identical to TRBD2. The CDR3 has 16 residues. Germline V gene lookup returns CDR1 MNHEY and CDR2 SMNVEV (reference sequence). Trimming at V came to 0 bases and at J to 6 bases, leaving 8 bases not matched to a gene. The CDR3 coding sequence is TGTGCCAGCAGTTTATCTAGCGGGGCTCTAAGCGATACGCAGTATTTT. This encodes CASSLSSGALSDTQYF.

Ten or more counts support this clonotype. The genes are TRBV19 and TRBJ2-1; no firm D call. Germline CDR1 and CDR2: LNHDA and SQIVND (reference sequence). This CDR3 contains 14 residues. The V gene lost 5 bases and the J gene lost 6 bases, with 14 bases spanning the gap. CDR3 sequence: CASSPYEAVNEQFF. CDR3 sequence (DNA): TGTGCCAGTAGTCCGTACGAAGCCGTCAATGAGCAGTTCTTC.